The present T cell receptor beta chain was sequenced within a study of cytomegalovirus exposure and HLA in healthy donors. Study results and caveats: It was reportedly the case that the classifier diagnosed cytomegalovirus status with high specificity and sensitivity. Three chains linked to CMV were shown in vitro to be specific for CMV antigens. Within the 120 validation repertoires, first-cohort TCR clusters tended to co-occur, according to a later analysis.

This CDR3 is built from 16 residues. Germline V gene data show CDR1 as LNHDA and CDR2 as SQIVND (reference sequence). V lost 6 bases and J 0 bases, leaving 12 bases between the germline ends. Libraries were prepared by immunoSEQ multiplex PCR; TCRdb keeps only in-frame clonotypes and omits some of them. Counted here are around 55,000 clones, 80% to 95% occurring once; the ten biggest clones make up over 3%. Points on this clone: Its target is not known.

This receptor was taken from a man younger than 35 in good health and CMV-seronegative. This chain uses TRBV19 with TRBJ2-6; D is possibly TRBD1 (6 bases). The sample comprised PBMCs. CDR3 in amino acids: CASRSGVHSGANVLTF. CDR3 bases: TGTGCCAGTAGATCAGGGGTCCACTCTGGGGCCAACGTCCTGACTTTC.